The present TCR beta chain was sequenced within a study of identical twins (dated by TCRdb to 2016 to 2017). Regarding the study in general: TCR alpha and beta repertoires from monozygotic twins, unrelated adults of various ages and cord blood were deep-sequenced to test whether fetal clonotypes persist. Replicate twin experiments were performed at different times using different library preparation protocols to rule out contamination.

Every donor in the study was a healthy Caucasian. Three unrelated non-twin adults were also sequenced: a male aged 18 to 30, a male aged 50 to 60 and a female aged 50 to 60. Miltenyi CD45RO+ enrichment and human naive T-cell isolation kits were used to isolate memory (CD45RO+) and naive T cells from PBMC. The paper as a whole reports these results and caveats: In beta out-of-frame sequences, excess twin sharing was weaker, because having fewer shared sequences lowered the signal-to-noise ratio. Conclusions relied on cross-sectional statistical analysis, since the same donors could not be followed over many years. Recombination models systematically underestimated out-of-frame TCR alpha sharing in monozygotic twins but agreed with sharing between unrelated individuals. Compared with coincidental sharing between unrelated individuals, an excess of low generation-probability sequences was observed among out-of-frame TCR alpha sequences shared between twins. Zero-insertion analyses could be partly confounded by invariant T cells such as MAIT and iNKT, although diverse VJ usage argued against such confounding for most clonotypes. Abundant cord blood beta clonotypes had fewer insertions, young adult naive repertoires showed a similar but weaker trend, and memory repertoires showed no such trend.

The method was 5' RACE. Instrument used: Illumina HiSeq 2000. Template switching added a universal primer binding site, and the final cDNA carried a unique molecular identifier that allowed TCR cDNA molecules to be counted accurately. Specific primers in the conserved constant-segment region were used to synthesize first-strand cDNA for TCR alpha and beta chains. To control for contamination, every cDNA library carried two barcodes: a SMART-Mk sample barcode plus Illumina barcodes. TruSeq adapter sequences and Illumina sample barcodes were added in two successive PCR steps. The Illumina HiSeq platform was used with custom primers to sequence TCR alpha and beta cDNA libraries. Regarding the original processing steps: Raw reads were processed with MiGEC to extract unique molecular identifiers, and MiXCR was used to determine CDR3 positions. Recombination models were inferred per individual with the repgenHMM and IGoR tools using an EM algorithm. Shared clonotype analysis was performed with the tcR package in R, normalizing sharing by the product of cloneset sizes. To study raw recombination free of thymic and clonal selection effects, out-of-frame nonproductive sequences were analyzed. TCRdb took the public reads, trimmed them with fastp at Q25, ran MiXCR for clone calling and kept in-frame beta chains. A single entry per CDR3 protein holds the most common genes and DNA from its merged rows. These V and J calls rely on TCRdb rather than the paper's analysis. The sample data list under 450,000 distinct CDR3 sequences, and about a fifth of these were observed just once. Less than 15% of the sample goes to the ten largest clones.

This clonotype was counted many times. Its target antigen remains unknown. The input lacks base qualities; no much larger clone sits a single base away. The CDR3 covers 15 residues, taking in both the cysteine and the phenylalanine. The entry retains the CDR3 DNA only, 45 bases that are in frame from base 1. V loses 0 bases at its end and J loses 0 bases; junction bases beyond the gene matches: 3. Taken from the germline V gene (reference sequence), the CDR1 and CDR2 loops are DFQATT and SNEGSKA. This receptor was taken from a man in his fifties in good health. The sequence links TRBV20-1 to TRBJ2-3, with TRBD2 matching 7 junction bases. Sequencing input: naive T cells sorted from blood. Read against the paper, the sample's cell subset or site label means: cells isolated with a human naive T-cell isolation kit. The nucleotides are TGCAGTGCTAGAGAGGGTAGCGGGAGCACAGATACGCAGTATTTT. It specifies CSAREGSGSTDTQYF.